Listed below are T cell receptor beta chains from one sample, sequenced in a study of technical replicates of blood from a few donors. Using immunoSEQ multiplex PCR, the repertoire was profiled, and TCRdb retains in-frame clones only, with some absent. The data show about 14,000 clones, approximately 81% seen once. Sequencing used PBMCs. The source of these receptors is a human donor in good health. Both conserved end residues are part of each CDR3. The order of the fields is J gene, V gene, D gene, clone size, CDR3 DNA, CDR3 protein. The D gene is left open where the match is weak. Rows give clone size only sometimes, using once, few, many, or a class for an expanded clone.

J: TRBJ1-4; V: TRBV5-1; D: NA; size: NA; DNA: TGCGCCAGCAGCTTGAGGGGTACTAATGAAAAACTGTTTTTT; CDR3: CASSLRGTNEKLFF
J: TRBJ1-5; V: TRBV7-2; D: NA; size: few; DNA: TGTGCCAGCAGCTTACAACCGGGACTTTCCAATCAGCCCCAGCATTTT; CDR3: CASSLQPGLSNQPQHF
J: TRBJ2-7; V: TRBV10-1; D: TRBD2; size: NA; DNA: TGCGCCAGTTCCGTTGGGGGAGGGCCGGAAAACGAGCAGTACTTC; CDR3: CASSVGGGPENEQYF
J: TRBJ1-1; V: TRBV19; D: NA; size: NA; DNA: TGTGCCAGTAGCGAAGGGGCAACTGAAGCTTTCTTT; CDR3: CASSEGATEAFF
J: TRBJ1-2; V: TRBV6-5; D: NA; size: NA; DNA: TGTGCCAGCCATGGGGCCTCCTATGGCTACACCTTC; CDR3: CASHGASYGYTF
J: TRBJ2-1; V: TRBV5-4; D: TRBD2; size: few; DNA: TGTGCCAGCAGCTTGGATCTAGCGGGAAGCAATGAGCAGTTCTTC; CDR3: CASSLDLAGSNEQFF
J: TRBJ1-1; V: TRBV7-6; D: NA; size: NA; DNA: TGTGCCAGCAGCTTACTCACAGGGATGAACACTGAAGCTTTCTTT; CDR3: CASSLLTGMNTEAFF
J: TRBJ2-2; V: TRBV29-1; D: NA; size: NA; DNA: TGCAGCGTTGAAACTAGAACCTCCACCGGGGAGCTGTTTTTT; CDR3: CSVETRTSTGELFF
J: TRBJ2-5; V: TRBV28; D: TRBD2; size: NA; DNA: TGTGCCAGCAGTTTATGGGTAGCGGGAGGCCGGGAGACCCAGTACTTC; CDR3: CASSLWVAGGRETQYF
J: TRBJ1-5; V: TRBV7-2; D: NA; size: NA; DNA: TGTGCCAGCAGCCCCCGACAGGCTAATCAGCCCCAGCATTTT; CDR3: CASSPRQANQPQHF
J: TRBJ2-5; V: TRBV30; D: NA; size: NA; DNA: TGTGCCTGGAGGTCGGAGGGTTCCTCGGCCCAGTACTTC; CDR3: CAWRSEGSSAQYF
J: TRBJ2-1; V: TRBV5-1; D: NA; size: NA; DNA: TGCGCCAGCAGCCCGGGTTTCGACAATGAGCAGTTCTTC; CDR3: CASSPGFDNEQFF
J: TRBJ2-7; V: TRBV4-2; D: TRBD2; size: NA; DNA: TGTGCCAGCAGCCGCGGGGGAGGGAGCGGGAGCTTTTACGAGCAGTACTTC; CDR3: CASSRGGGSGSFYEQYF
J: TRBJ1-5; V: TRBV7-9; D: TRBD1; size: few; DNA: TGTGCCAGCAGCTTAGGACAGGGGGGCCATCAGCCCCAGCATTTT; CDR3: CASSLGQGGHQPQHF
J: TRBJ1-2; V: TRBV14; D: NA; size: NA; DNA: TGTGCCAGCAGCCAGGACAGACGCTTACAGAACTATGGCTACACCTTC; CDR3: CASSQDRRLQNYGYTF
J: TRBJ2-4; V: TRBV2; D: NA; size: NA; DNA: TGTGCCAGCAGTGAATTCCGGAATAGCGGTTTACAGTACTTC; CDR3: CASSEFRNSGLQYF
J: TRBJ2-1; V: TRBV4-1; D: NA; size: once; DNA: TGCGCCAGCAGCCAAGGGCTCGGGGACAAGACCGATGAGCAGTTCTTC; CDR3: CASSQGLGDKTDEQFF
J: TRBJ2-3; V: TRBV6-4; D: NA; size: NA; DNA: TGTGCCAGCGGACCGGGAGGAGGGGGAGGTACGCAGTATTTT; CDR3: CASGPGGGGGTQYF
J: TRBJ1-2; V: TRBV2; D: TRBD1; size: NA; DNA: TGTGCCAGCAGTGAGCAGGGGGCGAACTATGGCTACACCTTC; CDR3: CASSEQGANYGYTF
J: TRBJ1-2; V: TRBV2; D: NA; size: NA; DNA: TGTGCCAGCAGTGAAGAAAGGGGGTTCAACTATGGCTACACCTTC; CDR3: CASSEERGFNYGYTF
J: TRBJ2-3; V: TRBV7-2; D: NA; size: once; DNA: TGTGCCAGCAGCACCGGAGGGTCTTCGAGAGATACGCAGTATTTT; CDR3: CASSTGGSSRDTQYF
J: TRBJ2-1; V: TRBV5-4; D: TRBD1; size: NA; DNA: TGTGCCAGCAGCTTTGACAGGGGCGGTGAGCAGTTCTTC; CDR3: CASSFDRGGEQFF
J: TRBJ2-7; V: TRBV6-1; D: TRBD2; size: once; DNA: TGTGCCAGCAGTGTCTTGGCGGGAGACACGGGGGAGCAGTACTTC; CDR3: CASSVLAGDTGEQYF
J: TRBJ2-3; V: TRBV30; D: NA; size: NA; DNA: TGTGCCTGGGGCGGGGTCAGCACAGATACGCAGTATTTT; CDR3: CAWGGVSTDTQYF
J: TRBJ2-1; V: TRBV7-2; D: TRBD2; size: NA; DNA: TGTGCCAGCAGCTTAGTTGGCGGGGGGGGTGAGCAGTTCTTC; CDR3: CASSLVGGGGEQFF
J: TRBJ2-7; V: TRBV4-2; D: NA; size: NA; DNA: TGTGCCAGCAGCCAAGATCGAGGTAGCTCGTACGAGCAGTACTTC; CDR3: CASSQDRGSSYEQYF
J: TRBJ1-3; V: TRBV28; D: NA; size: once; DNA: TGTGCCAGCAGTTCAGGGTCGATTCGAAACACCATATATTTT; CDR3: CASSSGSIRNTIYF
J: TRBJ2-7; V: TRBV7-2; D: NA; size: NA; DNA: TGTGCCAGCAGCTCAATTGGGGCCAGGGCCTCCTACGAGCAGTACTTC; CDR3: CASSSIGARASYEQYF
J: TRBJ1-2; V: TRBV7-6; D: NA; size: NA; DNA: TGTGCCAGCAGCCCTAGCAGGGACAAAGCTAACTATGGCTACACCTTC; CDR3: CASSPSRDKANYGYTF
J: TRBJ2-5; V: TRBV12-5; D: NA; size: NA; DNA: TGTGCTAGTGGTTTGGAACAGTACCAAGAGACCCAGTACTTC; CDR3: CASGLEQYQETQYF
J: TRBJ1-5; V: TRBV2; D: NA; size: NA; DNA: TGTGCCAGCAGTGAAAGTTTAGATCAGCCCCAGCATTTT; CDR3: CASSESLDQPQHF
J: TRBJ1-1; V: TRBV10-3; D: NA; size: NA; DNA: TGTGCCATCAGTGAGTGGCGGGAGACTGAAGCTTTCTTT; CDR3: CAISEWRETEAFF
J: TRBJ1-2; V: TRBV30; D: NA; size: NA; DNA: TGTGCCTGGAGTGTATATTGGGGGGGATCTGATGGCTACACCTTC; CDR3: CAWSVYWGGSDGYTF
J: TRBJ1-5; V: TRBV4-1; D: NA; size: NA; DNA: TGCGCCAGCAGCCAAGATCAGGGGCCCGTCGGGCCCCAGCATTTT; CDR3: CASSQDQGPVGPQHF
J: TRBJ1-4; V: TRBV5-4; D: NA; size: NA; DNA: TGTGCCAGCAGCTTTGGGGGCGCGGGTAATGAAAAACTGTTTTTT; CDR3: CASSFGGAGNEKLFF
J: TRBJ2-5; V: TRBV15; D: NA; size: NA; DNA: TGTGCCACCAGCAGAGATCGGTCGGGAGAGACCCAGTACTTC; CDR3: CATSRDRSGETQYF
J: TRBJ2-3; V: TRBV2; D: TRBD2; size: NA; DNA: TGTGCCAGCAGTGAACTAGCGGGAGTGACAGATACGCAGTATTTT; CDR3: CASSELAGVTDTQYF
J: TRBJ2-2; V: TRBV5-3; D: TRBD2; size: NA; DNA: TGTGCCAGAAGCTACACTAGCGGGAGGTTTGCCGGGGAGCTGTTTTTT; CDR3: CARSYTSGRFAGELFF
J: TRBJ2-3; V: TRBV5-1; D: TRBD2; size: NA; DNA: TGCGCCAGCAGCTCCCGACTAGCGGGAAAGGATACGCAGTATTTT; CDR3: CASSSRLAGKDTQYF
J: TRBJ2-7; V: TRBV6-5; D: TRBD1; size: once; DNA: TGTGCCAGCAGTTACTCGATCCAGGGGGCCTACGAGCAGTACTTC; CDR3: CASSYSIQGAYEQYF
J: TRBJ2-3; V: TRBV9; D: TRBD2; size: NA; DNA: TGTGCCAGCAGCGTCCTAGCGGGAGTGAGCACAGATACGCAGTATTTT; CDR3: CASSVLAGVSTDTQYF